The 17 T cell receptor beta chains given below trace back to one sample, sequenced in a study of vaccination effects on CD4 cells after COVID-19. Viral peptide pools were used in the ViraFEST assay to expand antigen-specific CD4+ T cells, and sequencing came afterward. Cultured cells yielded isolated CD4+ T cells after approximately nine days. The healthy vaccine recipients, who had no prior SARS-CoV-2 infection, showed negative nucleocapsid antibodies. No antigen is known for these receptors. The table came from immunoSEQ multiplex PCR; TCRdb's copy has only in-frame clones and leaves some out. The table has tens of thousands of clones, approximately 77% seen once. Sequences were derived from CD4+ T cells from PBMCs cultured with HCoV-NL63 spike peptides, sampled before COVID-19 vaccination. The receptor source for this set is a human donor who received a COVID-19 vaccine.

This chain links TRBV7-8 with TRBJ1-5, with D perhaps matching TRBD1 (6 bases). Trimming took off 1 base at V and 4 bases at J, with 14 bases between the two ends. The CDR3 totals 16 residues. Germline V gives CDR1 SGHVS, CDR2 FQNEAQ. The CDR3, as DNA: TGTGCCAGCAGCTTAGGCGGCAGGGGTCCAAATCAGCCCCAGCATTTT. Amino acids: CASSLGGRGPNQPQHF.

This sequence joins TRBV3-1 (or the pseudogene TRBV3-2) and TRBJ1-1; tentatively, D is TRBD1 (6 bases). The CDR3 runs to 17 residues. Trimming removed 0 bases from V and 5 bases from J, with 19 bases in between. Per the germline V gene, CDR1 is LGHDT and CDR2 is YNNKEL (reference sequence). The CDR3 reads CASSQDFTGRRETEAFF. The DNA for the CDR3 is TGTGCCAGCAGCCAAGATTTCACAGGGAGGAGGGAAACTGAAGCTTTCTTT.

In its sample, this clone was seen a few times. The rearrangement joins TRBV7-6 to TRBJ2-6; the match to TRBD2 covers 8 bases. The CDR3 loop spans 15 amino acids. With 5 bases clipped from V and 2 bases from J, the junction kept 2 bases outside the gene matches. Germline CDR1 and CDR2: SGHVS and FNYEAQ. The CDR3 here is CASSRSGTGANVLTF. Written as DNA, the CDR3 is TGTGCCAGCAGCCGTAGCGGGACTGGGGCCAACGTCCTGACTTTC.

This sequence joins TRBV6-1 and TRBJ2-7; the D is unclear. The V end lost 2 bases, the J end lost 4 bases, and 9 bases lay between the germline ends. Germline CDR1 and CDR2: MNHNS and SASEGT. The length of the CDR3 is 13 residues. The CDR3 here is CASSESPGYEQYF. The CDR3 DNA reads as TGTGCCAGCAGTGAATCTCCCGGGTACGAGCAGTACTTC.

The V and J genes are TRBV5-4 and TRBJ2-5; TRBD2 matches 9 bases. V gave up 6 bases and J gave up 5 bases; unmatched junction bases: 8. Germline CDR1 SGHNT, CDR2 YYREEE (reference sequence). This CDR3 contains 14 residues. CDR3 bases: TGTGCCAGCACCTTAGCGGGGGAAGGGGAGACCCAGTACTTC. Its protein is CASTLAGEGETQYF.

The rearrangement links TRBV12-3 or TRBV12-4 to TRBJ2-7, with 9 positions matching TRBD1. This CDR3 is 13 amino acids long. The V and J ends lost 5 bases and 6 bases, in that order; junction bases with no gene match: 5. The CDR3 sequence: CASSLRTGAEQYF. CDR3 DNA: TGTGCCAGCAGTCTTCGGACAGGGGCCGAGCAGTACTTC.

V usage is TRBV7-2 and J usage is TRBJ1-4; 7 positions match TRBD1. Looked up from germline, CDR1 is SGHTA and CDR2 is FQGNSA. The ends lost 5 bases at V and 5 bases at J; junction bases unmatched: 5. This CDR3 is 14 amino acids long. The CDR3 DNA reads TGTGCCAGCAGCAAGACAGGGCCGAATGAAAAACTGTTTTTT. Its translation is CASSKTGPNEKLFF. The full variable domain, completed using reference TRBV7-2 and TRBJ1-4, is GAGVSQSPSNKVTEKGKDVELRCDPISGHTALYWYRQSLGQGLEFLIYFQGNSAPDKSGLPSDRFSAERTGGSVSTLTIQRTQQEDSAVYLCASSKTGPNEKLFFGSGTQLSVL.

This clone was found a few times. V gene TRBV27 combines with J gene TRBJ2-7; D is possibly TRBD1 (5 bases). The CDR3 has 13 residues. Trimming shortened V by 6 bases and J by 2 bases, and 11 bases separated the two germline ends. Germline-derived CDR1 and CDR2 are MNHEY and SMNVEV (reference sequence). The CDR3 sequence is CASSLRETYEQYF. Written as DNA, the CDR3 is TGTGCCAGCAGCCTCAGGGAAACCTACGAGCAGTACTTC.

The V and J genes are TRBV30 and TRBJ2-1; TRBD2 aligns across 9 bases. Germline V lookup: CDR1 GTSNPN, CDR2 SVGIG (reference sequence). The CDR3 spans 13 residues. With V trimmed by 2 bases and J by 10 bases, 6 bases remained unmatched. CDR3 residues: CAWSPVAGVEQFF. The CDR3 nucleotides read TGTGCCTGGAGTCCCGTAGCGGGAGTCGAGCAGTTCTTC.

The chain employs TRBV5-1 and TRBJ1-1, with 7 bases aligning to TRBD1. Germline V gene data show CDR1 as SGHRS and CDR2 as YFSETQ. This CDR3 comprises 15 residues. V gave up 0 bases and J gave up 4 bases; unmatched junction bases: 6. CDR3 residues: CASSLADRVGTEAFF. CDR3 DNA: TGCGCCAGCAGCTTGGCCGACAGGGTGGGCACTGAAGCTTTCTTT.

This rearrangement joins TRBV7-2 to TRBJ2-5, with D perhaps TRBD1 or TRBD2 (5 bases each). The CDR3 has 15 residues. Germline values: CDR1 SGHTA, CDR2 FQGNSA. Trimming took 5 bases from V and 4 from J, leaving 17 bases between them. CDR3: CASSPRSGGSETQYF. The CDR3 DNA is TGTGCCAGCAGCCCAAGGTCTGGGGGATCAGAGACCCAGTACTTC.

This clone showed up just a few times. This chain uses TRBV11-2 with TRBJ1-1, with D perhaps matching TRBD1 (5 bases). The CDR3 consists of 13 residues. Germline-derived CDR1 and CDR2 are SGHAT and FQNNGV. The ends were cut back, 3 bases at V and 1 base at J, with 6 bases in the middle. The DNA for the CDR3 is TGTGCCAGCAGCTTTACAGGGAACACTGAAGCTTTCTTT. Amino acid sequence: CASSFTGNTEAFF. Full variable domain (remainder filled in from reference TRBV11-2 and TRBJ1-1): EAGVAQSPRYKIIEKRQSVAFWCNPISGHATLYWYQQILGQGPKLLIQFQNNGVVDDSQLPKDRFSAERLKGVDSTLKIQPAKLEDSAVYLCASSFTGNTEAFFGQGTRLTVV.

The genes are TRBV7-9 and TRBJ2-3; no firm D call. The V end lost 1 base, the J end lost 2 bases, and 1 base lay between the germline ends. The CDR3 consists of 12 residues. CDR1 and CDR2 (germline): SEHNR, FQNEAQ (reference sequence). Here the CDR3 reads CASSLDTDTQYF. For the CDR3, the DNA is TGTGCCAGCAGCTTAGACACAGATACGCAGTATTTT.

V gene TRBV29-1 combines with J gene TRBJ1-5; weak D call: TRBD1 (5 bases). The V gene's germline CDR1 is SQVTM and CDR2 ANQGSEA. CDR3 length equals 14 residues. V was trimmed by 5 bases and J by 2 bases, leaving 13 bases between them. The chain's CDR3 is CSVHIGVGNQPQHF. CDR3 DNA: TGCAGCGTTCATATAGGGGTCGGCAATCAGCCCCAGCATTTT.

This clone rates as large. The CDR3 region is CASRSSTSGVETQYF. CDR3 bases: TGTGCCAGCAGAAGCTCGACTAGCGGGGTCGAGACCCAGTACTTC. The rearrangement links TRBV2 to TRBJ2-5, with 11 bases identical to TRBD2. Trimming removed 6 bases from V and 5 bases from J; junction bases left unmatched: 8. This CDR3 has 15 amino acids. Germline V gene lookup returns CDR1 SNHLY and CDR2 FYNNEI.

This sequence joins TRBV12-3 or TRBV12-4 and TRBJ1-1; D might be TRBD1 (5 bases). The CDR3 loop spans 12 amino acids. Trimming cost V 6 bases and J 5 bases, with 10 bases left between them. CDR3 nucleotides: TGTGCCAGCAGCCTTCGGGGGACTGAAGCTTTCTTT. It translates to CASSLRGTEAFF.

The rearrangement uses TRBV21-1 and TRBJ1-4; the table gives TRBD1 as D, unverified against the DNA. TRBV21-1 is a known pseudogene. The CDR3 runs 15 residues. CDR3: CASSKCAGRGEKLFF. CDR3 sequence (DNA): TGTGCCAGCAGCAAATGTGCAGGGCGTGGGGAAAAACTGTTTTTT.